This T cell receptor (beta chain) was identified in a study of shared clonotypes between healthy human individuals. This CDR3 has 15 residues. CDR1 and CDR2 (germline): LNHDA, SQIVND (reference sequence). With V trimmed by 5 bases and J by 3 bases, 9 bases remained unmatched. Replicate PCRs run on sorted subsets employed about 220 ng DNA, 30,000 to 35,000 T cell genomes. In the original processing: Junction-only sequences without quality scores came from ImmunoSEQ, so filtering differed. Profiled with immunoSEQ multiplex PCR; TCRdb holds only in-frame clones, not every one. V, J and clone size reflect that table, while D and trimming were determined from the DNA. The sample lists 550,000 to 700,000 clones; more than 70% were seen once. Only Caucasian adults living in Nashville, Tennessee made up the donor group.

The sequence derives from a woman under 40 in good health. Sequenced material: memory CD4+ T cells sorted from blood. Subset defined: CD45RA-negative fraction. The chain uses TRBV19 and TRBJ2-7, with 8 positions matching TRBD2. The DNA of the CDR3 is TGTGCCAGTAGTTTGACTAGCGTTACGGTCTACGAGCAGTACTTC. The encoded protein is CASSLTSVTVYEQYF.